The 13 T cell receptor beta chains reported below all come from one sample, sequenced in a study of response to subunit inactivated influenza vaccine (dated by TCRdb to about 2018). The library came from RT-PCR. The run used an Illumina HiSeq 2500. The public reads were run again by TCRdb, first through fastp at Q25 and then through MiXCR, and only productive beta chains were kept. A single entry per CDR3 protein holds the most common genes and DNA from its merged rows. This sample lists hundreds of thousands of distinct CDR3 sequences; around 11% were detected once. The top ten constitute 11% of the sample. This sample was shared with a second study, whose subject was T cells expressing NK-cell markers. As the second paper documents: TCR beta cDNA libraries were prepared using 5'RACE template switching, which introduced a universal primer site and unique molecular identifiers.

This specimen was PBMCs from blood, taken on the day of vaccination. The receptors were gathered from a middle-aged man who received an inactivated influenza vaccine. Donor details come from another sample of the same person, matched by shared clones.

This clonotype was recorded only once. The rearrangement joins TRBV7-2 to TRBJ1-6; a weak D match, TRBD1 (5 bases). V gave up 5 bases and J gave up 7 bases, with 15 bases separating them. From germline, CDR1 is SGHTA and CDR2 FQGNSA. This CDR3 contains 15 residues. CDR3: CASSPRGGENSPLHF. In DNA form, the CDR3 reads TGTGCCAGCAGCCCCCGGGGGGGTGAGAATTCACCCCTCCACTTT.

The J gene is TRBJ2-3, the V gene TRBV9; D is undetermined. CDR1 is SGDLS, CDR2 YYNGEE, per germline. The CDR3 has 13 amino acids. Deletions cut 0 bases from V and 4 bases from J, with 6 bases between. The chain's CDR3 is CASSVVLPDTQYF. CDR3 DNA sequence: TGTGCCAGCAGCGTAGTCCTGCCAGATACGCAGTATTTT.

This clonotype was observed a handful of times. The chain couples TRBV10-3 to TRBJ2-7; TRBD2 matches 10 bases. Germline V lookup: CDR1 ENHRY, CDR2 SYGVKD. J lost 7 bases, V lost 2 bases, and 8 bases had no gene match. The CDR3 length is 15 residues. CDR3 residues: CAISEAAGGAGEQYF. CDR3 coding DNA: TGTGCCATCAGTGAGGCAGCGGGAGGGGCCGGGGAGCAGTACTTC.

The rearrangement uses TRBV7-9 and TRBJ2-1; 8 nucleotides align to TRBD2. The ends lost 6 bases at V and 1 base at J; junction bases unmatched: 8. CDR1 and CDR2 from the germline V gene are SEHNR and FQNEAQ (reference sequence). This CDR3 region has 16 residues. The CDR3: CASRPIAGLSYNEQFF. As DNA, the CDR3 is TGTGCCAGCAGGCCCATAGCGGGGCTATCCTACAATGAGCAGTTCTTC.

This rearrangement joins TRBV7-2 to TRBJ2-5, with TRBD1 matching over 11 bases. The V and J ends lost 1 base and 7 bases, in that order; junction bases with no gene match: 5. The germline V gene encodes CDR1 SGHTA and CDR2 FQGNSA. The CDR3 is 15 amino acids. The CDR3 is CASSLDRDRGRTQYF. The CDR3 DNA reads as TGTGCCAGCAGCTTAGACCGGGACAGGGGGAGGACCCAGTACTTC.

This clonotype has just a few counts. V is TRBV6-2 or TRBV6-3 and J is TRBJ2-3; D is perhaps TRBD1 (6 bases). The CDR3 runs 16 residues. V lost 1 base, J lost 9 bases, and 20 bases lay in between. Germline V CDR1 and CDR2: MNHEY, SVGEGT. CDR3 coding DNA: TGTGCCAGCAGTTACTTAGGGCAGGGGCAGAGGAGGACGCAGTATTTT. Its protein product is CASSYLGQGQRRTQYF.

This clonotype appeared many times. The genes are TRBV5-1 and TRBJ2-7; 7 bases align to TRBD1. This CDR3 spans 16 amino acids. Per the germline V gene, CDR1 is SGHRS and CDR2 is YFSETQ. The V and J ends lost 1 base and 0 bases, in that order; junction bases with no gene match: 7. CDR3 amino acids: CASSLLTGDRSYEQYF. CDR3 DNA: TGCGCCAGCAGCTTGTTAACAGGGGACCGCTCCTACGAGCAGTACTTC.

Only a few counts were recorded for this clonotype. The DNA of the CDR3 is TGTGCCAGCAATGAGGGGCAGTTCCAAGAGACCCAGTACTTC. Protein: CASNEGQFQETQYF. The chain combines TRBV2 with TRBJ2-5; D is possibly TRBD1 or TRBD2 (5 bases each). Between the trimmed V and J ends, which lost 7 bases and 1 base, there was a span of 13 bases. CDR3 length: 14 residues. From germline, CDR1 is SNHLY and CDR2 FYNNEI.

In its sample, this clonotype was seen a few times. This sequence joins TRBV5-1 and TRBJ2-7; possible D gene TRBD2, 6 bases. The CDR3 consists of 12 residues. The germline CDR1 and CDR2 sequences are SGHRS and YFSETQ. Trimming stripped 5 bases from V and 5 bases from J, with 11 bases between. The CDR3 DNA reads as TGCGCCAGCAGGGAGGGTCTCGACGAGCAGTACTTC. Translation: CASREGLDEQYF. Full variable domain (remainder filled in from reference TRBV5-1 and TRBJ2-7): KAGVTQTPRYLIKTRGQQVTLSCSPISGHRSVSWYQQTPGQGLQFLFEYFSETQRNKGNFPGRFSGRQFSNSRSEMNVSTLELGDSALYLCASREGLDEQYFGPGTRLTVT.

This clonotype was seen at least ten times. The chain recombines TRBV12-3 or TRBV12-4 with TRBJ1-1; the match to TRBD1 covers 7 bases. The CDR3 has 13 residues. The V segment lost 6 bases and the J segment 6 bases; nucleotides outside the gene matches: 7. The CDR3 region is CASSPGQAAEAFF. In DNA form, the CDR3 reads TGTGCCAGCAGCCCTGGACAGGCTGCTGAAGCTTTCTTT.

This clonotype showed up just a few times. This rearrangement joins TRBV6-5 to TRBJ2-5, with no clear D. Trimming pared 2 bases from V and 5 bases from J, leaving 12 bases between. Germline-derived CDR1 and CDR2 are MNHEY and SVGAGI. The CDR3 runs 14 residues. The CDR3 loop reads CASSYKAEWETQYF. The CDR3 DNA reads TGTGCCAGCAGTTACAAGGCCGAGTGGGAGACCCAGTACTTC.

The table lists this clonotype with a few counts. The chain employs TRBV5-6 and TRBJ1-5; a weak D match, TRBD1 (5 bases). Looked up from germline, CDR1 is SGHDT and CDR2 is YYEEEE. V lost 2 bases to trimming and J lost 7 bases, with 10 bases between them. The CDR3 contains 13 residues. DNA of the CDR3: TGTGCCAGCAGCTTCCTACAGGAGCAGCCCCAGCATTTT. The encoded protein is CASSFLQEQPQHF.

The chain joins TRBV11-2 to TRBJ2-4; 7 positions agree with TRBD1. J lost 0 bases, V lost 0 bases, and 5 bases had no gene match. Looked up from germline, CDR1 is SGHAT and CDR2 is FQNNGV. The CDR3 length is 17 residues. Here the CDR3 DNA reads TGTGCCAGCAGCTTAGAGTGGCCAGGGGGAGCCAAAAACATTCAGTACTTC. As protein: CASSLEWPGGAKNIQYF.